What follows are 18 T cell receptor beta chains derived from one specimen sequenced in a study of T cells in Graves' hyperthyroidism and ophthalmopathy. From RNA transcripts, TCR beta CDR3 regions were amplified. Using the HTBI primer set, a first-round RT-PCR was run on the TCR CDR3. TCRdb fed the multiplex PCR reads into MiXCR, producing one record per CDR3 protein. The table includes hundreds of thousands of distinct CDR3 sequences, 12% to 15% detected once. Specimen: blood. The receptors here all came from a woman between 18 and 29 years old with Graves' hyperthyroidism.

This clonotype was picked up a small number of times. The chain couples TRBV27 to TRBJ2-7, with TRBD2 as a possible D gene (7 bases). The CDR3 runs to 15 residues. Germline V lookup: CDR1 MNHEY, CDR2 SMNVEV (reference sequence). The V end lost 0 bases, the J end lost 7 bases, and 16 bases lay between the germline ends. Here the CDR3 DNA reads TGTGCCAGCAGTTTATCTACGGCGGGGGCGGGAGAGCAGTACTTC. Translated, it gives CASSLSTAGAGEQYF.

This chain joins TRBV19 and TRBJ2-2, with D unresolved. Trimming removed 3 bases from V and 4 bases from J, with 6 bases in between. The CDR3 runs 13 residues. From germline, CDR1 is LNHDA and CDR2 SQIVND (reference sequence). CDR3 region: CASSIALTGELFF. CDR3 sequence (DNA): TGTGCCAGTAGTATTGCGCTCACCGGGGAGCTGTTTTTT.

This clonotype showed up just once. Just one base apart from a much larger clone, this may be a read error. Written as DNA, the CDR3 is TGCGCCAGCAGCCAAGAAACCGGCGGGAGAGCAGGTACGCAGTATTTT. Translating gives CASSQETGGRAGTQYF. This chain connects TRBV4-3 to TRBJ2-3; 7 bases align to TRBD2. The CDR3 runs to 16 residues. The germline V gene has CDR1 LGHNA and CDR2 YSLEER. The V and J ends lost 0 bases and 8 bases, in that order; junction bases with no gene match: 11.

This clonotype has a count of ten or more. The V gene is TRBV18, the J gene TRBJ2-1; D gene ambiguous. The germline V gene encodes CDR1 KGHSH and CDR2 LQKENI. The V end was cut by 1 base, the J end by 4 bases, with 11 bases between. The CDR3 has 15 residues. The CDR3 DNA reads TGTGCCAGCTCACCACAGAGTCAGTTATACAATGAGCAGTTCTTC. This sequence encodes CASSPQSQLYNEQFF.

The rearrangement joins TRBV11-2 to TRBJ2-5; TRBD1 might be the D (6 bases). The germline V and J ends were trimmed by 1 base and 3 bases, with 15 bases remaining between them. This CDR3 spans 16 amino acids. The germline CDR1 and CDR2 sequences are SGHAT and FQNNGV. The DNA for the CDR3 is TGTGCCAGCAGCTTAGGCTTATCTTCAGGGGAAGAGACCCAGTACTTC. This translates into CASSLGLSSGEETQYF.

The gene calls are TRBV7-9 and TRBJ1-2; tentatively, D is TRBD1 (6 bases). V gave up 5 bases and J gave up 6 bases, with 16 bases separating them. This CDR3 contains 14 residues. Looked up from germline, CDR1 is SEHNR and CDR2 is FQNEAQ (reference sequence). The CDR3 sequence is CASSLEGDTNGYTF. The CDR3 region has the DNA TGTGCCAGCAGCCTCGAAGGGGACACGAATGGCTACACCTTC.

At least ten counts were recorded for this clonotype. The chain couples TRBV6-2 or TRBV6-3 to TRBJ1-5, with 8 bases fitting TRBD1. The CDR3 is 17 amino acids. Germline assignment: CDR1 MNHEY and CDR2 SVGEGT. Trimming at V came to 0 bases and at J to 7 bases, leaving 11 bases not matched to a gene. CDR3 in DNA: TGTGCCAGCAGTTACTCGTTCGGGCAGGGGGCGGCGCAGCCCCAGCATTTT. It specifies CASSYSFGQGAAQPQHF.

The CDR3 sequence: CAWMEGVYNEQFF. CDR3 in DNA: TGTGCCTGGATGGAGGGGGTCTACAATGAGCAGTTCTTC. V usage is TRBV30 and J usage is TRBJ2-1; D possibly matches TRBD1 or TRBD2 (6 bases each). V was trimmed by 4 bases and J by 3 bases, leaving 10 bases between them. Germline V gene sequence: CDR1 GTSNPN, CDR2 SVGIG (reference sequence). The CDR3 spans 13 residues.

This chain joins TRBV20-1 and TRBJ2-7; 8 positions match TRBD1. The CDR3 spans 16 residues. The J segment lost 5 bases and the V segment lost 1 base, leaving 13 bases of the junction unmatched. The germline V gene has CDR1 DFQATT and CDR2 SNEGSKA (reference sequence). CDR3 DNA sequence: TGCAGTGCTAGAGCACCCGCCGGACAGGGTACCCACGAGCAGTACTTC. Translating gives CSARAPAGQGTHEQYF.

The chain combines TRBV6-2 or TRBV6-3 with TRBJ1-5; 10 bases are shared with TRBD1. Looked up from germline, CDR1 is MNHEY and CDR2 is SVGEGT. V was clipped by 6 bases and J by 1 base; unmatched bases: 6. The CDR3 runs 16 residues. The CDR3, as DNA: TGTGCCAGCAGGATGGGACAGGGGTCGAGCAATCAGCCCCAGCATTTT. This codes for CASRMGQGSSNQPQHF.

This clonotype was observed many times. The chain has TRBV27 and TRBJ2-3; TRBD1 matches 7 bases. Germline CDR1 MNHEY, CDR2 SMNVEV (reference sequence). J gave up 4 bases and V 3 bases, and 7 bases lay outside the gene matches. The CDR3 length is 15 residues. CDR3 loop: CASSLGVGGADTQYF. As DNA, the CDR3 is TGTGCCAGCAGTTTGGGGGTAGGGGGCGCAGATACGCAGTATTTT.

This clonotype was seen at least ten times. The chain links TRBV6-2 or TRBV6-3 to TRBJ2-1, with TRBD2 matching over 12 bases. The junction had 16 bases not matched to a gene; V was cut back by 2 bases and J by 8 bases. CDR3 size: 19 residues. Germline V gives CDR1 MNHEY, CDR2 SVGEGT. CDR3 protein: CASSYGQAGLAGGPYEQFF. In DNA form, the CDR3 reads TGTGCCAGCAGTTACGGCCAGGCCGGGCTAGCGGGAGGGCCCTATGAGCAGTTCTTC.

The J gene is TRBJ2-6, the V gene TRBV29-1; 11 bases align to TRBD1. Germline assignment: CDR1 SQVTM and CDR2 ANQGSEA. With V trimmed by 7 bases and J by 1 base, 3 bases remained unmatched. This CDR3 spans 15 amino acids. The CDR3 nucleotides are TGCAGCGGCGGGACAGGGGGTTCTGGGGCCAACGTCCTGACTTTC. It translates to CSGGTGGSGANVLTF.

This clonotype has a single count. This chain links TRBV7-2 with TRBJ2-6, with a weak D call TRBD1 (8 bases). The length of the CDR3 is 17 residues. V was trimmed by 10 bases and J by 2 bases, leaving 21 bases between them. Germline CDR1 is SGHTA and CDR2 is FQGNSA. CDR3 nucleotide sequence: TGTGCCAACAGGTTACGACAGGGGAGGGCTGGGGCCAACGTCCTGACTTTC. As protein: CANRLRQGRAGANVLTF. Drawing the rest from reference TRBV7-2 and TRBJ2-6, the complete variable domain is GAGVSQSPSNKVTEKGKDVELRCDPISGHTALYWYRQSLGQGLEFLIYFQGNSAPDKSGLPSDRFSAERTGGSVSTLTIQRTQQEDSAVYLCANRLRQGRAGANVLTFGAGSRLTVL.

This clonotype was observed many times. The chain links TRBV29-1 to TRBJ1-1; D gene uncertain. CDR1 and CDR2 from the germline V gene are SQVTM and ANQGSEA. V was shortened by 2 bases and J by 1 base, with 8 bases between the two germline ends. This CDR3 region has 13 residues. For the CDR3, the DNA is TGCAGCGTTGAATTGGGCCAGAACACTGAAGCTTTCTTT. It specifies CSVELGQNTEAFF.

This clonotype has a count of ten or more. The V and J genes are TRBV30 and TRBJ2-7, with D possibly matching TRBD1 (6 bases). The CDR3 is 12 residues long. V gave up 4 bases and J gave up 6 bases, with 13 bases separating them. Germline V lookup: CDR1 GTSNPN, CDR2 SVGIG (reference sequence). CDR3 DNA sequence: TGTGCCTGGAACCTAGACAGGACCGAGCAGTACTTC. Translated: CAWNLDRTEQYF. Full variable domain (rest looked up from reference TRBV30 and TRBJ2-7): SQTIHQWPATLVQPVGSPLSLECTVEGTSNPNLYWYRQAAGRGLQLLFYSVGIGQISSEVPQNLSASRPQDRQFILSSKKLLLSDSGFYLCAWNLDRTEQYFGPGTRLTVT.

This clonotype was recorded a few times. V and J are TRBV6-4 and TRBJ1-3; D is ambiguous. Trimming took 2 bases from V and 3 from J, leaving 23 bases between them. This CDR3 comprises 19 residues. Germline V gene data show CDR1 as MRHNA and CDR2 as SNTAGT. Here the CDR3 DNA reads TGTGCCAGCAGTGACCCGTGGAAGGGCAGGACCCCTGATGGAAACACCATATATTTT. Encoded protein: CASSDPWKGRTPDGNTIYF.

As concerns this clonotype: At one of its ends the junction is not consistent with the germline gene, which may arise from a read error. The chain is built from TRBV19 and TRBJ2-1; 8 bases are a match to TRBD2. Germline lookup yields CDR1 LNHDA and CDR2 SQIVND (reference sequence). CDR3 length equals 14 residues. The CDR3: CTSSPGTSYNEQFF. The DNA of the CDR3 is TGTACCAGTAGTCCGGGGACTAGTTACAATGAGCAGTTCTTC.